This T cell receptor beta chain was sequenced for a study of T cell responses to AZD1222 COVID-19 vaccine. About the research overall: Investigators merged groups given second doses at roughly 4 or roughly 12 weeks. Study-level points and caveats: Spike-specific TCR breadth and depth grew following two AZD1222 doses. Only 5 to 7 individuals given AZD1222 were seropositive at baseline. White British people made up most donors, females outnumbered males, and clonal diversity was possibly underestimated.

A note on this clone: Its target is not known.

The protocol was immunoSEQ multiplex PCR, while the TCRdb copy is restricted to in-frame clones and leaves out a portion. The data hold under 95,000 clones, with over 75% observed a single time. CDR1 and CDR2 (germline): LGHNA, YNFKEQ. The J segment lost 2 bases and the V segment lost 4 bases, leaving 1 base of the junction unmatched. This CDR3 spans 13 amino acids. The rearrangement joins TRBV4-2 to TRBJ1-2; 7 nucleotides agree with TRBD1. Here the sequenced sample was peripheral blood, taken on day 0 of AZD1222 vaccination. This clonotype was obtained from an adult in good health. The CDR3 DNA sequence: TGTGCCAGCAGCCCGGGACAGAACTATGGCTACACCTTC. It specifies CASSPGQNYGYTF.